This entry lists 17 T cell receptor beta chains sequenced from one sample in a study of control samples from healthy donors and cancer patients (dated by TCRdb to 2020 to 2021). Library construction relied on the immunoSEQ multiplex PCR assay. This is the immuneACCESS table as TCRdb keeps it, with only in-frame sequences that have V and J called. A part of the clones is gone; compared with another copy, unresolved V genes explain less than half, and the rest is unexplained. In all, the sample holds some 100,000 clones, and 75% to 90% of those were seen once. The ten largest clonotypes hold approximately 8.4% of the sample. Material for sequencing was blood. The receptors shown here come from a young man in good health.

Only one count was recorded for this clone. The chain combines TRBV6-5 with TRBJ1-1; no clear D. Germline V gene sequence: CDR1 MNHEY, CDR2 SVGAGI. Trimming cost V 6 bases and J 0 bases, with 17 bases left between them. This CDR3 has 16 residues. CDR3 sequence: CASSYLYTDMNTEAFF. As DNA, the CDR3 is TGTGCCAGCAGCTACCTATACACAGATATGAACACTGAAGCTTTCTTT.

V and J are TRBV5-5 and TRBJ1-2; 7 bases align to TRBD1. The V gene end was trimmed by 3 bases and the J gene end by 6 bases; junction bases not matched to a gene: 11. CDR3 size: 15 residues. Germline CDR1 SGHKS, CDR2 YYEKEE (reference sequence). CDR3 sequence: CASSSSPTGADGYTF. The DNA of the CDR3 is TGTGCCAGCAGCTCCTCCCCTACAGGGGCTGATGGCTACACCTTC.

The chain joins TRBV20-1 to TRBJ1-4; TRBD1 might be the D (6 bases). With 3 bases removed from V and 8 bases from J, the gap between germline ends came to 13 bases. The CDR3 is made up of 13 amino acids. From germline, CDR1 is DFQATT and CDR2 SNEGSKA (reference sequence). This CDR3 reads CSASGQGREKLFF. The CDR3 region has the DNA TGCAGTGCTAGTGGGCAGGGGCGGGAAAAACTGTTTTTT.

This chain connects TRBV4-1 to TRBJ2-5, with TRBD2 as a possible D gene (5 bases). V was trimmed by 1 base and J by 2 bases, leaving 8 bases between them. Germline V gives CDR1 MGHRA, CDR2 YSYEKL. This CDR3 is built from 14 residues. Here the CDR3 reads CASSQAPGQETQYF. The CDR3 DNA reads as TGCGCCAGCAGCCAAGCTCCGGGACAAGAGACCCAGTACTTC.

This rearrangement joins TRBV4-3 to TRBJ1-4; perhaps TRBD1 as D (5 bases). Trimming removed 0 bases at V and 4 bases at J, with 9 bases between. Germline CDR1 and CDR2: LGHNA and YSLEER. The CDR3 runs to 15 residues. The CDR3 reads CASSQDGTGNEKLFF. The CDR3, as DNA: TGCGCCAGCAGCCAAGACGGGACCGGTAATGAAAAACTGTTTTTT.

CDR3 region: CASSLGARQGPYNEQFF. In DNA form, the CDR3 reads TGTGCCAGCAGCTTGGGGGCCAGACAGGGACCCTACAATGAGCAGTTCTTC. V is TRBV5-6 and J is TRBJ2-1; 7 nucleotides agree with TRBD1. Trimming cost V 0 bases and J 2 bases; bases outside gene matches: 8. Germline CDR1 and CDR2: SGHDT and YYEEEE. The CDR3 is 17 residues long.

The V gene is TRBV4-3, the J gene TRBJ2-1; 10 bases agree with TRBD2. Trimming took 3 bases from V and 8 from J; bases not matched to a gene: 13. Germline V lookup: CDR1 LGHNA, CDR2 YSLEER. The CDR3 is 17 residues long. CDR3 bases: TGCGCCAGCAGCCAGATCTTGCTCAGCGGGAGGGTCTATGAGCAGTTCTTC. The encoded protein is CASSQILLSGRVYEQFF.

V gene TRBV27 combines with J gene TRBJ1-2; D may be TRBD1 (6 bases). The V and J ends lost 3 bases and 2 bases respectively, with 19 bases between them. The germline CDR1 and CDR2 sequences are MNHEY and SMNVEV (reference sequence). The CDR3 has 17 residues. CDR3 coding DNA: TGTGCCAGCAGTTTTAAGGGGGGGGGTGGCAGAAACTATGGCTACACCTTC. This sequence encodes CASSFKGGGGRNYGYTF.

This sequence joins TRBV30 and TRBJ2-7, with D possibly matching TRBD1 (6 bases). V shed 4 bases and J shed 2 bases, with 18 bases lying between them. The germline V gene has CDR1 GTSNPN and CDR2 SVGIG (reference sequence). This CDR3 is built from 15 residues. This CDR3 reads CAWTPLDRLPYEQYF. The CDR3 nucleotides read TGTGCCTGGACACCTCTCGACAGGTTGCCCTACGAGCAGTACTTC.

CDR3 in amino acids: CATSDSGTATYNEQFF. In nucleotides, the CDR3 is TGTGCCACCAGTGACTCCGGGACGGCGACCTACAATGAGCAGTTCTTC. The chain has TRBV24-1 and TRBJ2-1, with D perhaps TRBD1 or TRBD2 (5 bases each). Trimming stripped 4 bases from V and 2 bases from J, with 14 bases between. The length of the CDR3 is 16 residues. Germline assignment: CDR1 KGHDR and CDR2 SFDVKD.

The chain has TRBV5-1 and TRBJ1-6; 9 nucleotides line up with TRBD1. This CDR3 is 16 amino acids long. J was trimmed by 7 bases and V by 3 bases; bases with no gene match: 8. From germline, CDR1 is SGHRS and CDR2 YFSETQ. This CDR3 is CASSSRGTGRNSPLHF. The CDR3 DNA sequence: TGCGCCAGCAGCTCGCGCGGGACAGGGCGAAATTCACCCCTCCACTTT.

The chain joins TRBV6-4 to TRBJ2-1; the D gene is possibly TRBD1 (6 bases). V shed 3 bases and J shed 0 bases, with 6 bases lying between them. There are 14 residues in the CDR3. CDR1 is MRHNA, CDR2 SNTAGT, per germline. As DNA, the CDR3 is TGTGCCAGCAGTGAGGGACACTCCTACAATGAGCAGTTCTTC. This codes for CASSEGHSYNEQFF.

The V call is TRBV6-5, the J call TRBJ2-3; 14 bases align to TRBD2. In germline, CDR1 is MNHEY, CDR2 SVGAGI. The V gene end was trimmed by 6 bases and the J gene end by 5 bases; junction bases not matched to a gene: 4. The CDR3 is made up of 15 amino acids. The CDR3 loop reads CASRTSGGAIDTQYF. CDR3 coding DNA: TGTGCCAGCAGGACTAGCGGGGGGGCCATAGATACGCAGTATTTT.

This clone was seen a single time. In DNA form, the CDR3 reads TGCGCCAGCGGGAGGACAGGCAGGGAGACCCAGTACTTC. Amino acids: CASGRTGRETQYF. The chain employs TRBV4-1 and TRBJ2-5; D might be TRBD1 (7 bases). Trimming cost V 8 bases and J 5 bases, with 15 bases left between them. Germline V gives CDR1 MGHRA, CDR2 YSYEKL. CDR3 length: 13 residues.

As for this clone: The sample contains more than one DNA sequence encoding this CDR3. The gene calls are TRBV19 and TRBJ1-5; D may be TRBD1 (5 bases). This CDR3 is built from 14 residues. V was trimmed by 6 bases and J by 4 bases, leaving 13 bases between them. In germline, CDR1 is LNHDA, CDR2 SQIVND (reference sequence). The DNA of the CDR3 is TGTGCCAGTAGCGCTACAGGTGGGAATCAGCCCCAGCATTTT. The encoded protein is CASSATGGNQPQHF. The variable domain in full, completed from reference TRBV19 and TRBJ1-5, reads DGGITQSPKYLFRKEGQNVTLSCEQNLNHDAMYWYRQDPGQGLRLIYYSQIVNDFQKGDIAEGYSVSREKKESFPLTVTSAQKNPTAFYLCASSATGGNQPQHFGDGTRLSIL.

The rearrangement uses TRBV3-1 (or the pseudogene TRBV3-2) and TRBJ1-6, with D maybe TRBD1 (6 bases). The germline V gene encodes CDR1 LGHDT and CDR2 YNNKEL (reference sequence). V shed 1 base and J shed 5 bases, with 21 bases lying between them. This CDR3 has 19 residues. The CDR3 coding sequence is TGTGCCAGCAGCCAAGTCGCCCTAGGTCGGACAGAAGATAATTCACCCCTCCACTTT. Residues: CASSQVALGRTEDNSPLHF.

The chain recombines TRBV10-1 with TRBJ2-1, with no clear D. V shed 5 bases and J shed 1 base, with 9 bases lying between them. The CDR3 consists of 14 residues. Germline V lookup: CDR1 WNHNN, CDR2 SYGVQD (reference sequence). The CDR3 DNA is TGCGCCAGCAGTTCCCGAAATTCCTACAATGAGCAGTTCTTC. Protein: CASSSRNSYNEQFF.